This TCR beta chain was identified during a study of neurological immune-mediated disorders. Study-level results: In HTLV-1-associated myelopathy, TCR clonal expansion was greatest, and in multiple sclerosis it was least, below healthy controls. Across subjects, no CDR3 amino acid sequence appeared in expanded clones of more than one subject, a finding that suggested private repertoires in all groups.

Trimming shortened V by 7 bases and J by 0 bases, and 8 bases separated the two germline ends. Germline-derived CDR1 and CDR2 are SGHRS and YFSETQ. The CDR3 totals 13 residues. This clonotype was observed at least ten times. Its antigen is as yet unknown. Indicated time point: longitudinal time-point 2. The unsorted libraries originated from 2 million PBMCs that had been stored at -80 C. Per sequencing run, 15-18 subjects together gave over 190 million TCR-beta sequences. TCRdb processed the 5' RACE reads anew with MiXCR; each CDR3 protein has one entry. This repertoire shows some 100,000 distinct CDR3 sequences, about 13% found once; its top ten account for 5%.

The sequence was obtained from a female donor with HTLV-1-associated myelopathy (HAM/TSP). The V and J genes are TRBV5-1 and TRBJ1-3; D may be TRBD1 (5 bases). The specimen was PBMCs. The CDR3, as DNA: TGCGCCAGCGGGACGGACTCTGGAAACACCATATATTTT. Protein product: CASGTDSGNTIYF.